This T cell receptor (beta chain) was retrieved from a study of T cells in Graves' hyperthyroidism and ophthalmopathy. Overall study results and limits: In simple terms, a model built on 13 V-J features told ophthalmopathy apart from stable hyperthyroidism.

There were TCR beta CDR3 regions amplified from RNA transcripts. When the TCR CDR3 underwent first-round RT-PCR, the HTBI primer set was used. One entry per CDR3 protein results from TCRdb running MiXCR on the multiplex PCR reads. The profile shows hundreds of thousands of distinct CDR3 sequences, roughly 14% of them singletons. This clonotype was seen repeatedly, ten times or more. Its cognate antigen is unknown. A Clinical Activity Score of at least 3, a NOSPECS grade of at least 4 and a duration under 3 months were recorded in the ophthalmopathy patients. Diagnostic assessment was based on clinical symptoms, serum thyroxine and TRAb, thyroid ultrasound and orbital computed tomography. The PBMCs were sourced from fresh peripheral blood (10 ml). V lost 5 bases to trimming and J lost 1 base; unmatched junction nucleotides: 3. CDR1 is KGHDR, CDR2 SFDVKD, per germline. The CDR3 has 14 residues.

The chain has TRBV24-1 and TRBJ2-5, with 7 bases fitting TRBD2. This TCR derives from a woman aged 35 to 49 with Graves' ophthalmopathy. Sequences were obtained from blood. CDR3 bases: TGTGCCACCAGTGTATCGGGGGGCCAAGAGACCCAGTACTTC. Translated, it gives CATSVSGGQETQYF.